These 23 T cell receptor beta chains originate from one sample sequenced in a study of post-analysis software for immune sequencing data. Antigens for these TCRs are unknown. Study results and caveats: TRBV5-6, TRBV5-1 and TRBV20-1 were among four or five TRBV segments more frequent in patients than controls.

Prepared libraries of TCR beta cDNA carried unique molecular identifiers. Via MiXCR, TCRdb re-called the PCR reads, giving one row per CDR3 protein. In the table there are over 150,000 distinct CDR3 sequences, approximately 30% of which are singletons. The sequenced sample consisted of blood. These receptors all come from a girl under 18 with multiple sclerosis.

The V call is TRBV7-3, the J call TRBJ1-2, with 7 nucleotides matching TRBD1. The length of the CDR3 is 15 residues. V was pared by 4 bases and J by 10 bases, with 15 bases of the junction left unmatched. Germline assignment: CDR1 SGHTA and CDR2 FQGTGA. This CDR3 reads CASSSTPGGTGDYTF. The CDR3 DNA reads as TGTGCCAGCAGCTCTACCCCAGGGGGAACGGGTGACTACACCTTC.

The chain uses TRBV5-1 and TRBJ2-7, with D unclear. With 0 bases removed from V and 8 bases from J, the gap between germline ends came to 12 bases. This CDR3 is built from 13 residues. Germline CDR1 SGHRS, CDR2 YFSETQ. The CDR3 here is CASSLEPSRKQYF. As DNA, the CDR3 is TGCGCCAGCAGCTTGGAGCCTTCTAGGAAGCAGTACTTC.

This clonotype was seen only a few times. The chain uses TRBV3-1 and TRBJ1-5, with unresolved D. The CDR3 has 15 amino acids. Germline CDR1 reads LGHDT; CDR2 reads YNNKEL (reference sequence). With 3 bases removed from V and 0 bases from J, the gap between germline ends came to 9 bases. For the CDR3, the DNA is TGTGCCAGCAGCCAGGGCGGATCTAGCAATCAGCCCCAGCATTTT. This sequence encodes CASSQGGSSNQPQHF. The variable domain in full, with the rest retrieved from reference TRBV3-1 and TRBJ1-5, is DTAVSQTPKYLVTQMGNDKSIKCEQNLGHDTMYWYKQDSKKFLKIMFSYNNKELIINETVPNRFSPKSPDKAHLNLHINSLELGDSAVYFCASSQGGSSNQPQHFGDGTRLSIL.

As for this clonotype: This clone may be a read error of a much larger clone one base away. The CDR3 DNA follows: TGTGCCAGCAGCTTGACGGCAGGGAAACAAGAGACCCAGTACTTC. This gives the protein CASSLTAGKQETQYF. The chain links TRBV5-6 to TRBJ2-5; the D gene is possibly TRBD1 (5 bases). The CDR3 sequence is 15 residues long. Trimming removed 1 base at V and 2 bases at J, with 12 bases between. The germline gives CDR1 SGHDT, CDR2 YYEEEE.

J is TRBJ2-1 and V is TRBV12-3 or TRBV12-4; no clear D. The CDR3 totals 19 residues. Trimming left V 5 bases short and J 5 bases short, with 28 bases between. CDR3: CASSLRLFLAPSAHNEQFF. The CDR3 DNA reads TGTGCCAGCAGTCTGCGGCTCTTTTTAGCCCCGAGTGCCCACAATGAGCAGTTCTTC.

The chain links TRBV30 to TRBJ2-2, with unresolved D. The CDR3 extends over 11 amino acids. V was shortened by 4 bases and J by 6 bases, with 6 bases between the two germline ends. CDR1 is GTSNPN, CDR2 SVGIG, per germline (reference sequence). The CDR3 sequence is CAWNPAGELFF. CDR3 nucleotide sequence: TGTGCCTGGAACCCCGCCGGGGAGCTGTTTTTT.

J is TRBJ2-7 and V is TRBV19; weak D call: TRBD2 (6 bases). Germline V gives CDR1 LNHDA, CDR2 SQIVND (reference sequence). Trimming shortened V by 3 bases and J by 0 bases, and 9 bases separated the two germline ends. The CDR3 runs to 14 residues. CDR3 in amino acids: CASSIRESSYEQYF. The CDR3 region has the DNA TGTGCCAGTAGTATCCGGGAGTCCTCCTACGAGCAGTACTTC.

This clonotype turned up a few times. The gene calls are TRBV28 and TRBJ1-6, with a weak D call TRBD1 (5 bases). CDR1 and CDR2 from the germline V gene are MDHEN and SYDVKM. This CDR3 region has 11 residues. V was trimmed by 8 bases and J by 8 bases, leaving 7 bases between them. DNA of the CDR3: TGTGCCAGCTTAGGGGATTCACCCCTCCACTTT. This sequence encodes CASLGDSPLHF. Full variable domain (outside the CDR3, taken from reference TRBV28 and TRBJ1-6): DVKVTQSSRYLVKRTGEKVFLECVQDMDHENMFWYRQDPGLGLRLIYFSYDVKMKEKGDIPEGYSVSREKKERFSLILESASTNQTSMYLCASLGDSPLHFGNGTRLTVT.

The CDR3 region has the DNA TGTGCCAGCAGCCTGGGACTAGCGGGTATTAACATTCAGTACTTC. It yields the protein CASSLGLAGINIQYF. This chain connects TRBV3-1 to TRBJ2-5; 12 nucleotides line up with TRBD2. The J call may be wrong; the DNA end is better matched by TRBJ2-4. This CDR3 has 15 residues. The germline gives CDR1 LGHDT, CDR2 YNNKEL (reference sequence).

This chain joins TRBV27 and TRBJ1-1, with D uncertain. Per germline, CDR1 MNHEY and CDR2 SMNVEV (reference sequence). The V end lost 1 base, the J end lost 0 bases, and 9 bases lay between the germline ends. The CDR3 totals 15 residues. The CDR3 region has the DNA TGTGCCAGCAGTTTATACCCGGGAGTGAACACTGAAGCTTTCTTT. It encodes CASSLYPGVNTEAFF.

The chain joins TRBV5-1 to TRBJ2-5, with 10 bases lining up with TRBD2. Judging by the DNA end, TRBJ2-7 fits better; the J call may be wrong. Germline V gives CDR1 SGHRS, CDR2 YFSETQ. CDR3 size: 17 residues. In nucleotides, the CDR3 is TGCGCCAGCAGCCGGACTAGCGGAAGGCTCGTTAGGAGCGAGCAGTACTTC. This translates into CASSRTSGRLVRSEQYF.

This clonotype was seen only a few times. The chain recombines TRBV7-9 with TRBJ2-7, with D maybe TRBD2 (5 bases). The J call may be in error: the DNA end matches TRBJ2-5 better. CDR1 and CDR2 (germline): SEHNR, FQNEAQ (reference sequence). This CDR3 has 14 residues. CDR3 in amino acids: CASSPPDEGETQYF. Written as DNA, the CDR3 is TGTGCCAGCAGCCCACCCGACGAGGGAGAGACCCAGTACTTC.

This clonotype appeared many times. V gene TRBV10-3 combines with J gene TRBJ2-3; D possibly matches TRBD1 or TRBD2 (6 bases each). Trimming took off 0 bases at V and 2 bases at J, with 15 bases between the two ends. The length of the CDR3 is 17 residues. The germline V gene encodes CDR1 ENHRY and CDR2 SYGVKD. The CDR3 loop is CAISESEGGANTDTQYF. For the CDR3, the DNA is TGTGCCATCAGTGAGTCAGAGGGGGGCGCGAACACAGATACGCAGTATTTT.

This clonotype was counted ten times or more. V gene TRBV10-1 combines with J gene TRBJ2-1; D is ambiguous. This CDR3 is 13 amino acids long. Germline CDR1 reads WNHNN; CDR2 reads SYGVQD (reference sequence). V was clipped by 2 bases and J by 4 bases, with 6 bases between them. CDR3 in DNA: TGCGCCAGCAGTGAGGCAGGTTACAATGAGCAGTTCTTC. Translating gives CASSEAGYNEQFF.

This clonotype was seen repeatedly, ten times or more. In nucleotides, the CDR3 is TGTGCCATCGCGGGGCTAGCGGGATCTGGTGAGCAGTTCTTC. This gives the protein CAIAGLAGSGEQFF. The rearrangement joins TRBV10-3 to TRBJ2-1; 9 nucleotides align to TRBD2. The V gene's germline CDR1 is ENHRY and CDR2 SYGVKD. V lost 8 bases to trimming and J lost 9 bases; unmatched junction nucleotides: 11. CDR3 length: 14 amino acids.

In its sample, this clonotype was seen many times. One end of the junction fails to match germline, which may point to a read error. The genes are TRBV11-2 and TRBJ2-1; maybe TRBD2 (6 bases). Germline V gene data show CDR1 as SGHAT and CDR2 as FQNNGV. This CDR3 contains 14 residues. CDR3 DNA: TGTGCCAGCAGCGTAGAGGGACTGAACAATGAGCAGTTCTTC. Amino acids: CASSVEGLNNEQFF. The full variable domain, completed using reference TRBV11-2 and TRBJ2-1, is EAGVAQSPRYKIIEKRQSVAFWCNPISGHATLYWYQQILGQGPKLLIQFQNNGVVDDSQLPKDRFSAERLKGVDSTLKIQPAKLEDSAVYLCASSVEGLNNEQFFGPGTRLTVL.

This clonotype showed up many times. The chain employs TRBV5-1 and TRBJ2-6; D is perhaps TRBD1 (5 bases). Germline CDR1 reads SGHRS; CDR2 reads YFSETQ. The V and J ends lost 0 bases and 2 bases respectively, with 12 bases between them. The CDR3 is made up of 17 amino acids. The CDR3 DNA reads as TGCGCCAGCAGCTTGGCCGGCAGGGTGGCTGGGGCCAACGTCCTGACTTTC. Its protein product is CASSLAGRVAGANVLTF.

Ten or more counts support this clonotype. The V and J genes are TRBV12-3 or TRBV12-4 and TRBJ2-4; a possible D gene is TRBD1 (5 bases). The CDR3 is 13 amino acids. Trimming took off 6 bases at V and 7 bases at J, with 13 bases between the two ends. The CDR3 spells CASSSNRWNIQYF. CDR3 DNA sequence: TGTGCCAGCAGCTCAAACAGGTGGAACATTCAGTACTTC.

In its sample, this clonotype was seen a few times. The chain combines TRBV5-1 with TRBJ2-3, with 8 positions matching TRBD1. The CDR3 loop spans 14 amino acids. V dropped 5 bases and J dropped 5; count of bases not matched to a gene: 7. Germline V gives CDR1 SGHRS, CDR2 YFSETQ. In DNA, the CDR3 is TGCGCCAGCAGGACGGACAGGGCCCGAGATACGCAGTATTTT. It specifies CASRTDRARDTQYF.

The sample holds many counts of this clonotype. The chain carries TRBV6-6 and TRBJ2-7, with 11 bases aligning to TRBD2. CDR3 length: 15 residues. V was clipped by 6 bases and J by 1 base; unmatched bases: 5. Germline V lookup: CDR1 MNHNY, CDR2 SVGAGI (reference sequence). CDR3 amino acids: CASSRSGRGSYEQYF. The CDR3 coding sequence is TGTGCCAGCAGCCGTAGCGGGAGGGGATCCTACGAGCAGTACTTC.

J is TRBJ2-1 and V is TRBV30; the D is unclear. In germline, CDR1 is GTSNPN, CDR2 SVGIG (reference sequence). The CDR3 is made up of 13 amino acids. Between the trimmed V and J ends, which lost 2 bases and 3 bases, there was a span of 8 bases. CDR3 DNA: TGTGCCTGGAGTTTGGAGTTCTACAATGAGCAGTTCTTC. Encoded protein: CAWSLEFYNEQFF. Full variable domain (missing parts from reference TRBV30 and TRBJ2-1): SQTIHQWPATLVQPVGSPLSLECTVEGTSNPNLYWYRQAAGRGLQLLFYSVGIGQISSEVPQNLSASRPQDRQFILSSKKLLLSDSGFYLCAWSLEFYNEQFFGPGTRLTVL.

This clonotype was recorded many times. The chain uses TRBV9 and TRBJ2-1; 12 positions match TRBD2. Germline CDR1 and CDR2: SGDLS and YYNGEE. The V segment lost 4 bases and the J segment 7 bases; nucleotides outside the gene matches: 9. This CDR3 region has 16 residues. CDR3: CASSSRTSGTRNEQFF. The CDR3 DNA follows: TGTGCCAGCAGCTCTCGGACTAGCGGGACGAGAAATGAGCAGTTCTTC.

This clonotype showed up many times. The CDR3 nucleotides read TGTGCCAGCAGCCGGGTAGCGGGAGGAGAGACCCAGTACTTC. Amino acids: CASSRVAGGETQYF. V gene TRBV5-5 combines with J gene TRBJ2-5; 10 bases are a match to TRBD2. V gave up 4 bases and J gave up 4 bases; unmatched junction bases: 4. Per the germline V gene, CDR1 is SGHKS and CDR2 is YYEKEE (reference sequence). This CDR3 has 14 amino acids. The whole variable domain, remainder taken from reference TRBV5-5 and TRBJ2-5, is DAGVTQSPTHLIKTRGQQVTLRCSPISGHKSVSWYQQVLGQGPQFIFQYYEKEERGRGNFPDRFSARQFPNYSSELNVNALLLGDSALYLCASSRVAGGETQYFGPGTRLLVL.